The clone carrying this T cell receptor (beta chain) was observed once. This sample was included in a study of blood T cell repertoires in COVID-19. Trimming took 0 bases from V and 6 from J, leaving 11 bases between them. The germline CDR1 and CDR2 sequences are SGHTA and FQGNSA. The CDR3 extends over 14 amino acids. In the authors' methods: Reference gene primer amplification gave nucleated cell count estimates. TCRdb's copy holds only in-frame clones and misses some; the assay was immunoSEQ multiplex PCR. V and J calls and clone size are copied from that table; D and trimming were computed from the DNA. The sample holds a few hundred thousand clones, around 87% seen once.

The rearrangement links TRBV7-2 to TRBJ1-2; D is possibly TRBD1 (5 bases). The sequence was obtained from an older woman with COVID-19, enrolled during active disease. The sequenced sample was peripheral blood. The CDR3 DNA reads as TGTGCCAGCAGCTTAGCCGGCCAGGGTAATGGCTACACCTTC. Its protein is CASSLAGQGNGYTF.